The 32 T cell receptor beta chains in this list originate from one sample, sequenced in a study of blood T cell repertoires in COVID-19. Sequenced by immunoSEQ multiplex PCR; TCRdb stores in-frame clones only, minus some. This sample has about 200,000 clones, with under 90% found just once. The specimen was peripheral blood. The receptors derive from a man aged 60 to 75 who had recovered from COVID-19.

Remarks on this clone: A read error may produce the germline difference seen at one junction end. The chain employs TRBV29-1 and TRBJ2-4, with D perhaps TRBD1 (6 bases). The CDR3 is 11 residues long. The germline V gene has CDR1 SQVTM and CDR2 ANQGSEA. CDR3 sequence (DNA): TGCAGCGTTGAACAGACAGGAGTGCACAGGTTC. It translates to CSVEQTGVHRF.

The chain links TRBV29-1 to TRBJ1-2; 7 bases line up with TRBD1. Germline trimming cut 4 bases from V and 3 bases from J; bases unmatched to any gene: 5. CDR3 length: 13 amino acids. The germline gives CDR1 SQVTM, CDR2 ANQGSEA. CDR3 coding DNA: TGCAGCGTTGGGGTAGGGGGCGACTATGGCTACACCTTC. It translates to CSVGVGGDYGYTF.

This chain connects TRBV27 to TRBJ1-6, with D possibly TRBD1 on 5 matching bases. The germline V and J ends were trimmed by 2 bases and 8 bases, with 13 bases remaining between them. Germline CDR1 and CDR2: MNHEY and SMNVEV (reference sequence). The CDR3 spans 15 residues. The CDR3: CASSLQPGGYSPLHF. The DNA of the CDR3 is TGTGCCAGCAGTTTACAACCTGGGGGGTATTCACCCCTCCACTTT.

The rearrangement links TRBV6-4 to TRBJ1-2, with 11 bases lining up with TRBD1. The ends lost 6 bases at V and 4 bases at J; junction bases unmatched: 13. CDR3 length equals 17 residues. Per the germline V gene, CDR1 is MRHNA and CDR2 is SNTAGT. This CDR3 is CASSRQWTGGELYGYTF. The CDR3 nucleotides are TGTGCCAGCAGCCGACAATGGACAGGGGGCGAGCTCTATGGCTACACCTTC.

J is TRBJ2-2 and V is TRBV7-3; a weak D match, TRBD2 (6 bases). The CDR3 totals 17 residues. The germline CDR1 and CDR2 sequences are SGHTA and FQGTGA. The germline V and J ends were trimmed by 5 bases and 5 bases, with 21 bases remaining between them. The CDR3 reads CASSLGLGTAFTGELFF. DNA for the CDR3: TGTGCCAGCAGCCTGGGGCTTGGGACTGCTTTTACCGGGGAGCTGTTTTTT.

The gene calls are TRBV10-3 and TRBJ2-1; TRBD2 matches 8 bases. This CDR3 is 15 amino acids long. Germline V gene lookup returns CDR1 ENHRY and CDR2 SYGVKD. Losses at the gene ends were 6 bases for V and 12 bases for J; bases not matched to a gene: 16. The CDR3 loop is CAIREIAGNLGGQFF. In DNA, the CDR3 is TGTGCCATCAGGGAGATAGCGGGGAACTTAGGCGGGCAGTTCTTC.

The V call is TRBV12-2, the J call TRBJ2-1; the DNA was not used to check the table's D call, TRBD2. TRBV12-2 is listed as a pseudogene. CDR3 size: 20 residues. The CDR3 region is CASRFPLLRETLSSYNEQFF. CDR3 nucleotides: TGTGCAAGTCGCTTCCCTCTTCTGCGGGAGACCCTTAGCTCCTACAATGAGCAGTTCTTC.

DNA for the CDR3: TGTGCCAGTAGGAGGCAGGGTCTTAACTATGGCTACACCTTC. Its protein is CASRRQGLNYGYTF. The gene calls are TRBV19 and TRBJ1-2; D is perhaps TRBD1 (5 bases). The germline gives CDR1 LNHDA, CDR2 SQIVND (reference sequence). Trimming removed 6 bases at V and 1 base at J, with 12 bases between. The CDR3 contains 14 residues.

V usage is TRBV6-5 and J usage is TRBJ2-3; TRBD2 matches 7 bases. Germline V gene data show CDR1 as MNHEY and CDR2 as SVGAGI. Trimming took 6 bases from V and 4 from J; bases not matched to a gene: 7. The CDR3 is 14 amino acids. In DNA, the CDR3 is TGTGCCAGCAGGAAAAGCGGGATACCAGATACGCAGTATTTT. It translates to CASRKSGIPDTQYF.

The chain joins TRBV29-1 to TRBJ1-4, with D perhaps TRBD1 (5 bases). CDR3 size: 13 residues. Per the germline V gene, CDR1 is SQVTM and CDR2 is ANQGSEA. Trimming stripped 5 bases from V and 5 bases from J, with 12 bases between. The CDR3 protein is CSVTAGWNEKLFF. In DNA form, the CDR3 reads TGCAGCGTTACGGCAGGGTGGAATGAAAAACTGTTTTTT.

The genes are TRBV6-5 and TRBJ1-2; D is unresolved. V gave up 3 bases and J gave up 0 bases, with 5 bases separating them. This CDR3 has 13 residues. CDR1 is MNHEY and CDR2 is SVGAGI in the germline V gene. Here the CDR3 DNA reads TGTGCCAGCAGTTATATTTCTAACTATGGCTACACCTTC. Translated: CASSYISNYGYTF.

The chain carries TRBV18 and TRBJ2-6, with D uncertain. The CDR3 sequence is 15 residues long. Germline loops: CDR1 KGHSH, CDR2 LQKENI. Trimming removed 6 bases at V and 1 base at J, with 10 bases between. The CDR3 sequence is CASSRGVSGANVLTF. The CDR3 bases are TGTGCCAGCTCGCGAGGCGTATCTGGGGCCAACGTCCTGACTTTC.

This chain connects TRBV3-1 (or the pseudogene TRBV3-2) to TRBJ2-3; 11 bases map to TRBD2. From germline, CDR1 is LGHDT and CDR2 YNNKEL (reference sequence). There are 16 residues in the CDR3. Unmatched junction bases numbered 3, after V lost 4 bases and J lost 0 bases. The CDR3 loop is CASSPRTSGSTDTQYF. The CDR3 bases are TGTGCCAGCAGCCCACGGACTAGCGGGAGCACAGATACGCAGTATTTT.

The J gene is TRBJ1-5, the V gene TRBV15, with 11 bases aligning to TRBD1. In germline, CDR1 is LNHNV, CDR2 YYDKDF (reference sequence). V lost 4 bases to trimming and J lost 7 bases; unmatched junction nucleotides: 6. The CDR3 runs to 15 residues. Here the CDR3 DNA reads TGTGCCACCAGCAACTGGGACAGGGGGAAGCAGCCCCAGCATTTT. Translation gives CATSNWDRGKQPQHF. Based on the CDR3 plus reference TRBV15 and TRBJ1-5, the full variable domain is DAMVIQNPRYQVTQFGKPVTLSCSQTLNHNVMYWYQQKSSQAPKLLFHYYDKDFNNEADTPDNFQSRRPNTSFCFLDIRSPGLGDTAMYLCATSNWDRGKQPQHFGDGTRLSIL.

The V gene is TRBV30, the J gene TRBJ1-3; weak D call: TRBD1 (5 bases). Trimming removed 3 bases from V and 3 bases from J, with 15 bases in between. Germline CDR1 GTSNPN, CDR2 SVGIG (reference sequence). This CDR3 is built from 15 residues. This CDR3 is CAWSPIAGGGNTIYF. In nucleotides, the CDR3 is TGTGCCTGGAGCCCCATCGCCGGGGGTGGAAACACCATATATTTT.

The chain combines TRBV7-8 with TRBJ2-7, with 9 bases lining up with TRBD2. The germline V gene has CDR1 SGHVS and CDR2 FQNEAQ. With V trimmed by 4 bases and J by 0 bases, 4 bases remained unmatched. This CDR3 is 15 amino acids long. The CDR3 sequence is CASSSLAGGSYEQYF. In DNA, the CDR3 is TGTGCCAGCAGCTCACTAGCGGGTGGCTCCTACGAGCAGTACTTC.

The J gene is TRBJ2-1, the V gene TRBV20-1, with TRBD2 as a possible D gene (6 bases). Looked up from germline, CDR1 is DFQATT and CDR2 is SNEGSKA (reference sequence). With 7 bases removed from V and 11 bases from J, the gap between germline ends came to 9 bases. This CDR3 spans 9 amino acids. The CDR3 loop is CSGGGKQFF. CDR3 DNA: TGCAGTGGTGGGGGGAAGCAGTTCTTC.

The chain has TRBV19 and TRBJ1-6; TRBD1 matches 10 bases. The J segment lost 10 bases and the V segment lost 10 bases, leaving 10 bases of the junction unmatched. This CDR3 has 14 amino acids. CDR1 LNHDA and CDR2 SQIVND come from the germline V gene (reference sequence). The DNA of the CDR3 is TGTGCCACCAAAGTGACAGGGGGCGGATCACCCCTCCACTTT. Amino acids: CATKVTGGGSPLHF.

This clone was observed a few times. V usage is TRBV9 and J usage is TRBJ1-2, with D perhaps matching TRBD1 (6 bases). CDR3 length equals 16 residues. Between the trimmed V and J ends, which lost 5 bases and 4 bases, there was a span of 21 bases. CDR1 and CDR2 (germline): SGDLS, YYNGEE. CDR3 in amino acids: CASSWRPGHSGYGYTF. The CDR3 nucleotides are TGTGCCAGCAGTTGGCGTCCGGGACATAGTGGCTATGGCTACACCTTC.

The V gene is TRBV11-3, the J gene TRBJ2-1; the match to TRBD1 covers 7 bases. The ends lost 3 bases at V and 3 bases at J; junction bases unmatched: 5. The CDR3 covers 15 residues. The germline V gene encodes CDR1 SGHNT and CDR2 YENEEA. CDR3 DNA sequence: TGTGCCAGCAGCTTGACAGGGCTCTACTACAATGAGCAGTTCTTC. It yields the protein CASSLTGLYYNEQFF. The full variable domain, rest sourced from reference TRBV11-3 and TRBJ2-1, is EAGVVQSPRYKIIEKKQPVAFWCNPISGHNTLYWYLQNLGQGPELLIRYENEEAVDDSQLPKDRFSAERLKGVDSTLKIQPAELGDSAVYLCASSLTGLYYNEQFFGPGTRLTVL.

This clone has more than one count but fewer than ten. The chain uses TRBV6-5 and TRBJ1-2, with TRBD1 matching over 10 bases. V gave up 5 bases and J gave up 1 base; unmatched junction bases: 4. There are 15 residues in the CDR3. Germline CDR1 is MNHEY and CDR2 is SVGAGI. The chain's CDR3 is CASSRRDRGNYGYTF. As DNA, the CDR3 is TGTGCCAGCAGTCGTAGGGACAGGGGTAACTATGGCTACACCTTC.

This chain connects TRBV7-2 to TRBJ1-1, with TRBD1 identical over 7 bases. CDR1 and CDR2 (germline): SGHTA, FQGNSA. With V trimmed by 0 bases and J by 4 bases, 5 bases remained unmatched. This CDR3 region has 15 residues. For the CDR3, the DNA is TGTGCCAGCAGCTTAGCGACAGGGCGCAGCACTGAAGCTTTCTTT. It encodes CASSLATGRSTEAFF.

The chain recombines TRBV19 with TRBJ2-1; 9 nucleotides line up with TRBD2. CDR1 and CDR2 from the germline V gene are LNHDA and SQIVND (reference sequence). The CDR3 extends over 18 amino acids. Trimming at V came to 2 bases and at J to 1 base, leaving 9 bases not matched to a gene. CDR3 coding DNA: TGTGCCAGTAGTATAAGTAGCGGGGGCCAAGCATCCTACAATGAGCAGTTCTTC. It translates to CASSISSGGQASYNEQFF. Drawing the rest from reference TRBV19 and TRBJ2-1, the complete variable domain is DGGITQSPKYLFRKEGQNVTLSCEQNLNHDAMYWYRQDPGQGLRLIYYSQIVNDFQKGDIAEGYSVSREKKESFPLTVTSAQKNPTAFYLCASSISSGGQASYNEQFFGPGTRLTVL.

This rearrangement joins TRBV5-4 to TRBJ1-1; TRBD1 might be the D (5 bases). The CDR3 sequence is 13 residues long. Trimming cost V 4 bases and J 1 base, with 8 bases left between them. In germline, CDR1 is SGHNT, CDR2 YYREEE (reference sequence). The CDR3 region is CASSPTGNTEAFF. In DNA form, the CDR3 reads TGTGCCAGCAGCCCCACAGGGAACACTGAAGCTTTCTTT.

The chain combines TRBV7-9 with TRBJ1-3; 10 bases agree with TRBD1. The ends lost 11 bases at V and 3 bases at J; junction bases unmatched: 4. CDR3 length: 13 amino acids. Germline V gene lookup returns CDR1 SEHNR and CDR2 FQNEAQ (reference sequence). The CDR3 DNA is TGTGCCTCCGGACAGGGGGTTGGAAACACCATATATTTT. It yields the protein CASGQGVGNTIYF.

The chain employs TRBV28 and TRBJ1-5; D is possibly TRBD1 (5 bases). V lost 5 bases to trimming and J lost 10 bases, with 21 bases between them. The CDR3 length is 15 residues. Germline lookup yields CDR1 MDHEN and CDR2 SYDVKM. The DNA for the CDR3 is TGTGCCAGCAGTCACGCTTACAGGTCAGCATTACCCCAGCATTTT. Residues: CASSHAYRSALPQHF.

The V call is TRBV2, the J call TRBJ2-4, with 11 positions matching TRBD1. The CDR3 is 17 amino acids. Germline lookup yields CDR1 SNHLY and CDR2 FYNNEI. Trimming took 3 bases from V and 0 from J; bases not matched to a gene: 4. The DNA for the CDR3 is TGTGCCAGCAGTGAGGGGGGACAGGGGGTAGCCAAAAACATTCAGTACTTC. Encoded protein: CASSEGGQGVAKNIQYF.

The chain is built from TRBV6-4 and TRBJ2-2, with TRBD2 matching over 7 bases. Germline V gene lookup returns CDR1 MRHNA and CDR2 SNTAGT. Germline trimming cut 7 bases from V and 2 bases from J; bases unmatched to any gene: 4. The CDR3 loop spans 14 amino acids. DNA of the CDR3: TGTGCCAGCAAGGCTAGCGGTAACACCGGGGAGCTGTTTTTT. Encoded protein: CASKASGNTGELFF.

J is TRBJ2-7 and V is TRBV28; 10 bases agree with TRBD1. The CDR3 runs 15 residues. Germline lookup yields CDR1 MDHEN and CDR2 SYDVKM. Trimming removed 6 bases from V and 3 bases from J; junction bases left unmatched: 8. The CDR3 DNA sequence: TGTGCCAGCAGGGGACAGGGGCCTCCCTTCTACGAGCAGTACTTC. Translating it yields CASRGQGPPFYEQYF.

The chain combines TRBV5-8 with TRBJ1-5; 10 bases fit TRBD1. V gave up 4 bases and J gave up 6 bases; unmatched junction bases: 7. This CDR3 has 15 amino acids. Germline V gene sequence: CDR1 SGHTS, CDR2 YDEGEE. CDR3 loop: CASSRGTGVGQPQHF. In DNA, the CDR3 is TGTGCCAGCAGCCGAGGGACAGGGGTAGGTCAGCCCCAGCATTTT.

V and J are TRBV5-1 and TRBJ2-7; TRBD2 is a possible D gene (5 bases). Per the germline V gene, CDR1 is SGHRS and CDR2 is YFSETQ. With 0 bases removed from V and 6 bases from J, the gap between germline ends came to 10 bases. The CDR3 has 13 amino acids. The CDR3 region has the DNA TGCGCCAGCAGCTTGGAACTAGTAAGCGAGCAGTACTTC. The encoded protein is CASSLELVSEQYF.

The chain combines TRBV2 with TRBJ2-1; 10 nucleotides match TRBD1. Germline CDR1 SNHLY, CDR2 FYNNEI. This CDR3 spans 15 amino acids. V lost 2 bases, J lost 7 bases, and 5 bases stayed unmatched. For the CDR3, the DNA is TGTGCCAGCAGTGAAAAGGGACAGGGGAGGAATGAGCAGTTCTTC. It translates to CASSEKGQGRNEQFF.